This T cell receptor (beta chain) was captured in a study of control samples from healthy donors and cancer patients (dated by TCRdb to the early 2020s). CDR1 and CDR2, looked up from the germline V gene, are MGHDK and SYGVNS. Reading from cysteine to phenylalanine, the CDR3 counts 15 amino acids. The kept DNA is CDR3 alone, 45 bases in frame from the first base. After removal of 7 bases from V and 1 base from J, the junction retains 5 bases not matched to a gene. In regard to this clone: The antigen it binds to is not known. Within one base of it there is no much larger clone, and no base qualities were kept.

Library method: the immunoSEQ multiplex PCR assay. TCRdb holds this immuneACCESS table with in-frame rearrangements only. Some clones are missing; in checked studies, unresolved V genes explain under half, and the rest has no known cause. This sample lists approximately 160,000 clones; roughly 92% were detected once. Of the sample, over 1.3% is held by the ten largest clones. Sequencing was carried out using blood. The sequence derives from a woman under 30 in good health. Recombination connected TRBV25-1 to TRBJ2-1, and 9 junction bases match TRBD2. The DNA sequence follows: TGTGCCAGCAACGTAGCGGGAGAATCCTACAATGAGCAGTTCTTC. It translates as CASNVAGESYNEQFF.